This T cell receptor (beta chain) was recorded in a study of cytomegalovirus exposure and HLA in healthy donors. The study, taken as a whole, reports: The classifier reportedly diagnosed cytomegalovirus status with high sensitivity and specificity. Through in vitro validation, a few CMV-associated chains were shown to be specific for CMV antigens. Researchers counted approximately 160 TCR beta chains as cytomegalovirus-associated.

With regard to this clone: The antigen is undetermined.

The donors were in the roughly 130-subject validation cohort; that cohort was separate from the 666-subject first cohort. The CDR3 is 14 residues long. The V end lost 5 bases, the J end lost 2 bases, and 13 bases lay between the germline ends. Germline loops: CDR1 MDHEN, CDR2 SYDVKM. TCRdb keeps only in-frame clones here, not all; method: immunoSEQ multiplex PCR. The sample shows about 260,000 clones, 90% of them seen only once. Sequenced sample: PBMCs. The origin of this receptor is a woman aged 25 to 39 in good health and CMV-seronegative. The J gene is TRBJ2-7, the V gene TRBV28; the D gene is possibly TRBD2 (6 bases). The CDR3 DNA sequence: TGTGCCAGCAGTCTACCGGAGGGCCCCTACGAGCAGTACTTC. Translation gives CASSLPEGPYEQYF.